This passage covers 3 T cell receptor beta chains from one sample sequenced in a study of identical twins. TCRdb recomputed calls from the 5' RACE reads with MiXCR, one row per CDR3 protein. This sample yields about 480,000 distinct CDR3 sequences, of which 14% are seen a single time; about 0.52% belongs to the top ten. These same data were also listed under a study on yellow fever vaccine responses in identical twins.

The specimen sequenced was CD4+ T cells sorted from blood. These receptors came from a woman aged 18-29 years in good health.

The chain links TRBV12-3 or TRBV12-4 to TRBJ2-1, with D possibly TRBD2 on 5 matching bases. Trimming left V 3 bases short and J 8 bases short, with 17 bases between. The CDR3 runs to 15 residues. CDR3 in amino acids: CASSFSGELRDEQFF. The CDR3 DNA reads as TGTGCCAGCAGTTTTTCCGGGGAGTTGCGGGATGAGCAGTTCTTC.

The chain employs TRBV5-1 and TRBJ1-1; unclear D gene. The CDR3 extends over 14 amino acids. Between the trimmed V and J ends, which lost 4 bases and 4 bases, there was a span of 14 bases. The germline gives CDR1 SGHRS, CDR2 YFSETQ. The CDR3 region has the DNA TGCGCCAGCAGCCTCAGCACGAGGAGCACTGAAGCTTTCTTT. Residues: CASSLSTRSTEAFF.

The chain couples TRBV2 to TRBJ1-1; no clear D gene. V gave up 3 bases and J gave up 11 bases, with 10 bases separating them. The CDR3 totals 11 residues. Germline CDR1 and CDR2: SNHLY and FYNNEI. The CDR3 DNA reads TGTGCCAGCAGTGAGAGCTCCGCGGCTTTCTTT. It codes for CASSESSAAFF.